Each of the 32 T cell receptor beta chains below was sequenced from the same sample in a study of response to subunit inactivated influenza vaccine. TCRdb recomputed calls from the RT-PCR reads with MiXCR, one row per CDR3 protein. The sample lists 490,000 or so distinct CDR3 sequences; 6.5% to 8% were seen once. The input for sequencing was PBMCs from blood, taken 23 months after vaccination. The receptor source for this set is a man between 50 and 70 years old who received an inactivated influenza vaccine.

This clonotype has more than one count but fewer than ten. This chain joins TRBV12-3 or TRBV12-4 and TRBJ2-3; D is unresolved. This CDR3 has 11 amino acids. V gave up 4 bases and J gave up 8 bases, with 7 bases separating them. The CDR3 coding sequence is TGTGCCAGCAGTTATTCCGGTACGCAGTATTTT. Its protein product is CASSYSGTQYF.

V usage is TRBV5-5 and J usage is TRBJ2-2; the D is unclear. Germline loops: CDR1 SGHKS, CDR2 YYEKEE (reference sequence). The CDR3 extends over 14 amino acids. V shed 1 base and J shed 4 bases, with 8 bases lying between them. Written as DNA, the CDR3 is TGTGCCAGCAGCTTGCCTCATGGCACCGGGGAGCTGTTTTTT. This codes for CASSLPHGTGELFF.

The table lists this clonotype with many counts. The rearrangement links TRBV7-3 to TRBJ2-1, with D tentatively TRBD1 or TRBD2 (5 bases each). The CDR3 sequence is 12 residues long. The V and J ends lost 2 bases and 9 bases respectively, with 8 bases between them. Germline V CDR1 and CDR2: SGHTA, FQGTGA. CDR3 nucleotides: TGTGCCAGCAGCTTACGTGGGGGTGAGCAGTTCTTC. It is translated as CASSLRGGEQFF.

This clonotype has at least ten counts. The DNA of the CDR3 is TGTGCCAGCAGCCTAAATACGGCGGGGACTGAAGCTTTCTTT. Protein product: CASSLNTAGTEAFF. This chain uses TRBV7-2 with TRBJ1-1, with no clear D. The CDR3 is 14 residues long. The V and J ends lost 5 bases and 5 bases respectively, with 15 bases between them. Germline loops: CDR1 SGHTA, CDR2 FQGNSA.

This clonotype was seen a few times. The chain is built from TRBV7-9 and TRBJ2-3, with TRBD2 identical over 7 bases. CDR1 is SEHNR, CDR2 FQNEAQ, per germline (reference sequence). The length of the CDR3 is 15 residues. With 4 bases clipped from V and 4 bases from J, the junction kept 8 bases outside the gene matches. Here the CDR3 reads CASSSTLAGADTQYF. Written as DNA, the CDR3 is TGTGCCAGCAGCTCCACATTGGCGGGAGCAGATACGCAGTATTTT.

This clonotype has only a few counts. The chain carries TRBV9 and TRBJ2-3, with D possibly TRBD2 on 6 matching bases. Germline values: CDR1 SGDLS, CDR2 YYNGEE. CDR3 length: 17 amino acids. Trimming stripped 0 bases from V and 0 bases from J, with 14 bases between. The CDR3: CASSVGSSETSTDTQYF. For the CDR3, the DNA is TGTGCCAGCAGCGTAGGTTCTAGCGAAACTAGCACAGATACGCAGTATTTT. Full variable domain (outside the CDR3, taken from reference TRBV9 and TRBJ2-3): DSGVTQTPKHLITATGQRVTLRCSPRSGDLSVYWYQQSLDQGLQFLIQYYNGEERAKGNILERFSAQQFPDLHSELNLSSLELGDSALYFCASSVGSSETSTDTQYFGPGTRLTVL.

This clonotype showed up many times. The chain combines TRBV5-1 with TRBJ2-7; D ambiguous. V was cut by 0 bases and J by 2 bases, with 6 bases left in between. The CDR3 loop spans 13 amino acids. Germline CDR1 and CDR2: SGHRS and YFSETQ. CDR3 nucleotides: TGCGCCAGCAGCTTGGCGGTAGCCTACGAGCAGTACTTC. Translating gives CASSLAVAYEQYF.

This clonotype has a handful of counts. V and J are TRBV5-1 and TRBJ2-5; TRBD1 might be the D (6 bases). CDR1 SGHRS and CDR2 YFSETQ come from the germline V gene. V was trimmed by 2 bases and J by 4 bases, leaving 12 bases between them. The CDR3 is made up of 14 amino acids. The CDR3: CASSFPGHPETQYF. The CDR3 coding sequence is TGCGCCAGCAGCTTCCCGGGACACCCAGAGACCCAGTACTTC.

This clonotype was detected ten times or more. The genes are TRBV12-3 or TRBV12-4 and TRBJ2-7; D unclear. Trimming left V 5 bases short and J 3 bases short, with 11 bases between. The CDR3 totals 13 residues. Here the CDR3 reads CASSRGKNYEQYF. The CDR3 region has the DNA TGTGCCAGCAGTCGTGGCAAAAACTACGAGCAGTACTTC.

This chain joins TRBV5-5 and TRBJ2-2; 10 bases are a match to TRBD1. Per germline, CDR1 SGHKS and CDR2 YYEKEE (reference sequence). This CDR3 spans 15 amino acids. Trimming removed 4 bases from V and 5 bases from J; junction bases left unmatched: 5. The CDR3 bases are TGTGCCAGCAGCCAGACGGGACAGGGGACCGGGGAGCTGTTTTTT. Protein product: CASSQTGQGTGELFF.

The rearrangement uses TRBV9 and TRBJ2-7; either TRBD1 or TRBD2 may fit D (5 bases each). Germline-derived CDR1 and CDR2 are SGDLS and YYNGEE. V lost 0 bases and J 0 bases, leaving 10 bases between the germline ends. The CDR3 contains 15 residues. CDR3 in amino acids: CASSVGDASSYEQYF. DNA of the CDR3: TGTGCCAGCAGCGTAGGGGACGCGAGCTCCTACGAGCAGTACTTC.

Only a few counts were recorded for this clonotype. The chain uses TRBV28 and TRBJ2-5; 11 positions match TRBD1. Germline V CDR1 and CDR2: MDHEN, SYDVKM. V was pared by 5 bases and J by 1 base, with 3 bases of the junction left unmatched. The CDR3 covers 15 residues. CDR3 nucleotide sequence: TGTGCCAGCAGTCCAGGGACAGGGGGCCAAGAGACCCAGTACTTC. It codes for CASSPGTGGQETQYF.

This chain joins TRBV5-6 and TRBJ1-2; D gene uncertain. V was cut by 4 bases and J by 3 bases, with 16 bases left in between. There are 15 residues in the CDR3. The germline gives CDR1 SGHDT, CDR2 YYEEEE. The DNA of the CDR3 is TGTGCCAGCAGCCCCGATCTCGGGGATTACTATGGCTACACCTTC. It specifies CASSPDLGDYYGYTF.

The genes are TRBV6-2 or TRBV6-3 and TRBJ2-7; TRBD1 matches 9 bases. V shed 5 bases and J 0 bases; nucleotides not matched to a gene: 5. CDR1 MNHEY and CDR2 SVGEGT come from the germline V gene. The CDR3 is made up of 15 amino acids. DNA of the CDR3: TGTGCCAGCAGTCAGGGACAGGGAATCTCCTACGAGCAGTACTTC. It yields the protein CASSQGQGISYEQYF.

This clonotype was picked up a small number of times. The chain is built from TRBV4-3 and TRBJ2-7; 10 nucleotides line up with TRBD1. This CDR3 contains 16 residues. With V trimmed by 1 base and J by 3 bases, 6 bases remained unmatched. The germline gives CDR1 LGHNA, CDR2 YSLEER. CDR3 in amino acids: CASSQGWDRGNYEQYF. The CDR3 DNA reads TGCGCCAGCAGCCAAGGTTGGGACAGGGGCAACTACGAGCAGTACTTC.

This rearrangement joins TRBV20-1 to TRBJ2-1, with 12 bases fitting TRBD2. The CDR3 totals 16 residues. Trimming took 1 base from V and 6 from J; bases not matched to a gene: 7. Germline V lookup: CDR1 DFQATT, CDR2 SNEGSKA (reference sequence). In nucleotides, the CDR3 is TGCAGTGCTAGAGCTTGGACTAGCGGGACCTCCAATGAGCAGTTCTTC. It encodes CSARAWTSGTSNEQFF.

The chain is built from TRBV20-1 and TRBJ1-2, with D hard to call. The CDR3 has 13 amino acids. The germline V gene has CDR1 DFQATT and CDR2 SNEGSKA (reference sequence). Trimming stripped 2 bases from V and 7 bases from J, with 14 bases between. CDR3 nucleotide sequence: TGCAGTGCTAGATCCGCAGGCGACCTTGGCTACACCTTC. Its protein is CSARSAGDLGYTF.

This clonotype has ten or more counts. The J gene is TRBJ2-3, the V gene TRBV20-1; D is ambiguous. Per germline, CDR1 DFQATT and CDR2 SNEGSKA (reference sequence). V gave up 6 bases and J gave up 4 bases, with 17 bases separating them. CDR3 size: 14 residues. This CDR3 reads CSAGGRFTADTQYF. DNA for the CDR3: TGCAGTGCGGGCGGCAGGTTCACCGCAGATACGCAGTATTTT.

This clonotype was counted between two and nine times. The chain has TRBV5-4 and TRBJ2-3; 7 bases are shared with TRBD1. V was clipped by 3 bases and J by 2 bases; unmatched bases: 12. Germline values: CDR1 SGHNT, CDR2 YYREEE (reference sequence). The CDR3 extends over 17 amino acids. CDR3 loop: CASSSLYRDSTTDTQYF. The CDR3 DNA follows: TGTGCCAGCAGCTCCTTGTACCGGGACAGCACCACAGATACGCAGTATTTT.

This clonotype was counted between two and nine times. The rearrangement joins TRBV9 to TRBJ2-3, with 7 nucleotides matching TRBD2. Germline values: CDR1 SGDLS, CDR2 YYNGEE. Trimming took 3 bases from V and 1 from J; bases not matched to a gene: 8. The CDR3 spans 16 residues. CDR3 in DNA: TGTGCCAGCAGCGCGATTCAGGGAGGGGGCACAGATACGCAGTATTTT. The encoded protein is CASSAIQGGGTDTQYF.

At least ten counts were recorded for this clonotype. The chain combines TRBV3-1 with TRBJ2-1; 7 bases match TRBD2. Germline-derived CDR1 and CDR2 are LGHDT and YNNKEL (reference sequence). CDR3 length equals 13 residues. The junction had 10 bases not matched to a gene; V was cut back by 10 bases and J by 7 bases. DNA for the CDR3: TGTGCCATTTCGCGGGAGCGGGGTAATGAGCAGTTCTTC. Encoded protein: CAISRERGNEQFF.

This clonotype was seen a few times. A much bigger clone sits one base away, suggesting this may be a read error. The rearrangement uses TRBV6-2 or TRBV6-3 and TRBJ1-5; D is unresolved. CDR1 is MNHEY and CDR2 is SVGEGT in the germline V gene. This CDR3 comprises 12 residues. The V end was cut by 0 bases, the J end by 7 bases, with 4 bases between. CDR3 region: CASSYSKQPQHF. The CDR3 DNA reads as TGTGCCAGCAGTTACTCGAAGCAGCCCCAGCATTTT.

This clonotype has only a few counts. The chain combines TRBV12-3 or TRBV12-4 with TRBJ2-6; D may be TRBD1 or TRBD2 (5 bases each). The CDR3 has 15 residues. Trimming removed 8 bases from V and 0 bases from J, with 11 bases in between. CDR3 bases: TGTGCCAGCGCCCGGGGCCCCTCTGGGGCCAACGTCCTGACTTTC. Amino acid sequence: CASARGPSGANVLTF.

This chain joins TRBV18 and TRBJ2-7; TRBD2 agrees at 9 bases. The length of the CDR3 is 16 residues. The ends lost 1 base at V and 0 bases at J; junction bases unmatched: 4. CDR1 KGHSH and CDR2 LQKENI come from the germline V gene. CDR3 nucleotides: TGTGCCAGCTCACCACAGAATAGCGGGAGCTCCTACGAGCAGTACTTC. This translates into CASSPQNSGSSYEQYF.

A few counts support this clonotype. The DNA for the CDR3 is TGTGCCAGCAGCCAGGTGACACCCAGGCATGAGCAGTTCTTC. This gives the protein CASSQVTPRHEQFF. The gene calls are TRBV4-2 and TRBJ2-1; no clear D gene. Germline loops: CDR1 LGHNA, CDR2 YNFKEQ. CDR3 length: 14 amino acids. V lost 3 bases, J lost 8 bases, and 14 bases lay in between.

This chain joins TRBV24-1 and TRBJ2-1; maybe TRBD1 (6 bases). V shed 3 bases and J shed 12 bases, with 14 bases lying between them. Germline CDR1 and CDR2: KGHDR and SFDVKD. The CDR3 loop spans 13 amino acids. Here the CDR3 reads CATSDTGTPRQFF. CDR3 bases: TGTGCCACCAGTGATACAGGGACGCCCCGGCAGTTCTTC.

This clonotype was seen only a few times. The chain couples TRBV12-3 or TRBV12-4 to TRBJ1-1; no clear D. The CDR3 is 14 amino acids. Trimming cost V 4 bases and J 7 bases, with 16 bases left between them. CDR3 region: CASSSLALMGEAFF. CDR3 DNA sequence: TGTGCCAGCAGTTCGCTCGCTTTAATGGGTGAAGCTTTCTTT.

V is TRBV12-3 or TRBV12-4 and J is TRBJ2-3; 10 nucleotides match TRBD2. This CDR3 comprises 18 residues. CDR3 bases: TGTACCTGCAGTTCTCCCGGACTAGCGGAAAAATCCACAGATACGCAGTATTTT. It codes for CTCSSPGLAEKSTDTQYF.

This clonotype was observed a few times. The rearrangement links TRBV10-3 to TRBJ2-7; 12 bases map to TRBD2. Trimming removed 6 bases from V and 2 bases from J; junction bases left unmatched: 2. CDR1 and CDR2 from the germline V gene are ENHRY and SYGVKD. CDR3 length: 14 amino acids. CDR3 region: CAIRRLAGAYEQYF. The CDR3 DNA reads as TGTGCCATCAGGAGACTAGCGGGAGCCTACGAGCAGTACTTC.

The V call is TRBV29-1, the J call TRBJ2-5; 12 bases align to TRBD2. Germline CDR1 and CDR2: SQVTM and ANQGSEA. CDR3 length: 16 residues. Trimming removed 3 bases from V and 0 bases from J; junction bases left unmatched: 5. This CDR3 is CSVDPSGRANQETQYF. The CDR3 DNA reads TGCAGCGTTGACCCTAGCGGGAGGGCCAACCAAGAGACCCAGTACTTC. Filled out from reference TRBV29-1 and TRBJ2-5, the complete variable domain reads SAVISQKPSRDICQRGTSLTIQCQVDSQVTMMFWYRQQPGQSLTLIATANQGSEATYESGFVIDKFPISRPNLTFSTLTVSNMSPEDSSIYLCSVDPSGRANQETQYFGPGTRLLVL.

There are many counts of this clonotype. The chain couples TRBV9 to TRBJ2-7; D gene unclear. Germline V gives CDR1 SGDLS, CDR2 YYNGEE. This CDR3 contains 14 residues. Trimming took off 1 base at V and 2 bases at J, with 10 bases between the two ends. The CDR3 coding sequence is TGTGCCAGCAGCGTATCGGCAGGCACCTACGAGCAGTACTTC. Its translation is CASSVSAGTYEQYF.

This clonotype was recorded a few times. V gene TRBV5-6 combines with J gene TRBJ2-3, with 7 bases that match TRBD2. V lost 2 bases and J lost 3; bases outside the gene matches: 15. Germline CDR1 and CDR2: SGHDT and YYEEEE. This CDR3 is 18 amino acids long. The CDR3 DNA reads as TGTGCCAGCAGCTTACTCGACGGCGGGGGTGGGAGAACAGATACGCAGTATTTT. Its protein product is CASSLLDGGGGRTDTQYF.